Listed here are 25 T cell receptor beta chains from one sample, sequenced in a study of CD8+ T cells in alopecia areata. Investigators isolated RNA and reverse transcribed it into cDNA to act as the sequencing template. The protocol was immunoSEQ multiplex PCR, while the TCRdb copy is restricted to in-frame clones and leaves out a portion. Listed for the sample are 200,000 to 300,000 clones, none seen a single time. Combined cutaneous lymph node cells underwent sorting by CD4, CD8alpha, NKG2D, NKG2ACE and additional markers. The sample consisted of CD4+ T cells sorted from a lymph node. Receptors were obtained from a C3H/HeJ mouse with alopecia areata. MHC haplotype of the strain: H2-k.

This clone was seen a few times. The gene symbols are mouse symbols. The observed sequence ends 4 residues before the CDR3 terminus, with the missing tail filled in from the germline J gene. V gene TRBV19 combines with J gene TRBJ2-1, with TRBD2 matching 8 bases. The V gene's germline CDR1 is FNHDT and CDR2 SITEND (reference sequence). The CDR3 consists of 17 residues. The junction had 8 bases not matched to a gene; V was cut back by 2 bases and J by 1 base. The sequenced part of the CDR3 DNA is TGTGCCAGCAGTATCTCCTACGCTGGGGGGAACTATGCT. Its translation: CASSISYAGGNYA. The entire CDR3 sequence reads CASSISYAGGNYAEQFF.

Of note for this clone: The gene names given are mouse names. From the germline J gene comes the end of the CDR3, since the read stops 4 residues before it. The sample carries other DNA sequences with the same CDR3. This chain uses TRBV13-3 with TRBJ1-2, with D unclear. The V gene lost 4 bases and the J gene lost 0 bases, with 7 bases spanning the gap. Germline-derived CDR1 and CDR2 are NNHDY and SYVADS. The CDR3 spans 13 residues. CDR3 DNA, as far as it was read: TGTGCCAGCAGTTCCACTTCAAACTCC. It encodes CASSSTSNS. The CDR3 in full is CASSSTSNSDYTF.

This clone has a handful of counts. Each gene name is a mouse one. With the read ending 4 residues before the CDR3 end, the germline J gene is used to fill in that end. The chain recombines TRBV5 with TRBJ2-7, with 7 bases fitting TRBD1. This CDR3 is 14 amino acids long. The V gene's germline CDR1 is LGHNA and CDR2 YNLKQL (reference sequence). CDR3 DNA (partial): TGTGCCAGCAGCCAAGATGGACAGGAGGAT. It yields the protein CASSQDGQED. The whole CDR3 sequence reads CASSQDGQEDEQYF.

The sample holds many counts of this clone. Mouse gene names and germline throughout. The identical CDR3 is also encoded by other nucleotide sequences in the sample. This CDR3 reads CASSPRDTGQLYF. Incomplete CDR3 DNA: TGTGCTAGCAGCCCCAGGGACACCGGG. This chain links TRBV17 with TRBJ2-2; D is perhaps TRBD1 (5 bases). From the germline J gene comes the end of the CDR3, since the read stops 4 residues before it. The V gene lost 6 bases and the J gene lost 3 bases, with 8 bases spanning the gap. The CDR3 runs 13 residues. Germline assignment: CDR1 MNHDT and CDR2 YYDKIL.

This clone showed up just a few times. Mouse gene names and germline throughout. From the germline J gene comes the end of the CDR3, since the read stops 4 residues before it. J is TRBJ2-5 and V is TRBV5, with TRBD1 matching over 11 bases. The CDR3 is 15 amino acids. Germline CDR1 LGHNA, CDR2 YNLKQL (reference sequence). The part of the CDR3 DNA that was read is TGTGCCAGCAGCCAAGGGACAGGGGGCTTGGAC. Protein product: CASSQGTGGLD. The CDR3 reads in full as CASSQGTGGLDTQYF.

This clone came up a few times. Each gene name is a mouse one. The observed sequence ends 4 residues before the CDR3 terminus, with the missing tail filled in from the germline J gene. V usage is TRBV5 and J usage is TRBJ1-2; D perhaps matches TRBD1 (6 bases). CDR1 is LGHNA and CDR2 is YNLKQL in the germline V gene (reference sequence). The CDR3 covers 15 residues. The CDR3 loop is CASSQAPGGALDYTF. CDR3 bases read: TGTGCCAGCAGCCAAGCTCCTGGGGGGGCGCTC.

On this clone itself: Gene names are the mouse ones. Sequencing ends 4 residues short of the CDR3 end; the germline J gene provides the rest. This chain connects TRBV1 to TRBJ2-1, with D tentatively TRBD1 (6 bases). V lost 2 bases and J lost 3, with 8 bases in between. The germline gives CDR1 NSQYPW, CDR2 LRSPGD (reference sequence). This CDR3 comprises 14 residues. The DNA read from the CDR3 is TGCACCTGCAGTGCAACAGGGTCCTATGCT. Protein sequence: CTCSATGSYA. The whole CDR3 is CTCSATGSYAEQFF.

This clone has more than one count but fewer than ten. The genes and germline here are from mouse. The read halts 4 residues ahead of the CDR3 end, with the missing end drawn from the germline J gene. Other DNA sequences in this sample translate to the same CDR3. The chain is built from TRBV5 and TRBJ2-5, with D hard to call. CDR3 length: 13 amino acids. Germline lookup yields CDR1 LGHNA and CDR2 YNLKQL (reference sequence). CDR3 DNA, as far as it was read: TGTGCCAGCAGCCAAGAAGAGGGAGAC. The encoded protein is CASSQEEGD. The whole CDR3 is CASSQEEGDTQYF.

In this sample, this clone turned up a few times. Mouse gene names and germline throughout. The covered CDR3 bases are TGTGCCAGCGGTGGACAGCACTATGCT. Residues: CASGGQHYA. The CDR3 in its entirety is CASGGQHYAEQFF. The chain carries TRBV13-2 and TRBJ2-1; maybe TRBD1 (5 bases). The sequenced fragment ends 4 residues before the CDR3 boundary, so the rest is inferred from the germline J gene. The germline CDR1 and CDR2 sequences are NNHNN and SYGAGS (reference sequence). V was pared by 3 bases and J by 2 bases, with 6 bases between. This CDR3 region has 13 residues.

This clone was observed many times. These gene names are mouse names. The read halts 4 residues ahead of the CDR3 end, with the missing end drawn from the germline J gene. This chain connects TRBV17 to TRBJ2-5, with D uncertain. CDR1 MNHDT and CDR2 YYDKIL come from the germline V gene. This CDR3 has 17 amino acids. Trimming cost V 0 bases and J 0 bases, with 13 bases left between them. The CDR3: CASSRDPPRINQDTQYF. CDR3 bases read: TGTGCTAGCAGTAGAGATCCCCCCAGGATTAACCAAGAC.

This clone was found a few times. Gene names follow the mouse nomenclature. The read ends 4 residues shy of where the CDR3 ends; the end is completed using the germline J gene. This chain links TRBV13-3 with TRBJ2-7; 7 bases match TRBD2. With 5 bases clipped from V and 0 bases from J, the junction kept 5 bases outside the gene matches. This CDR3 is built from 14 residues. The germline CDR1 and CDR2 sequences are NNHDY and SYVADS. The CDR3 bases that were read are TGTGCCAGCAGCACGACTGGGAGCTCCTAT. This translates into CASSTTGSSY. The CDR3 in its entirety is CASSTTGSSYEQYF.

This clone was detected only a few times. Gene names denote mouse genes. Read data end 4 residues before the CDR3 end; the end is taken from the germline J gene. The sample holds other DNA sequences that translate to the same CDR3. The J gene is TRBJ2-7, the V gene TRBV13-1; the match to TRBD2 covers 11 bases. The germline V gene has CDR1 NSHNY and CDR2 SYGAGN. The length of the CDR3 is 15 residues. The CDR3 sequence: CASSDGGTGGYEQYF. The sequenced part of the CDR3 DNA is TGTGCCAGCAGTGATGGAGGGACTGGGGGATAT.

Points on this clone: Gene names are mouse gene names. The CDR3 bases that were read are TGTGCCAGCAGGTGGGGGAACCAAGAC. Translation: CASRWGNQD. The full-length CDR3 reads as CASRWGNQDTQYF. The V gene is TRBV19, the J gene TRBJ2-5, with D possibly being TRBD2 (6 bases). Read coverage stops 4 residues before the CDR3 terminus; the germline J gene supplies the remainder. Germline V lookup: CDR1 FNHDT, CDR2 SITEND (reference sequence). Trimming took 5 bases from V and 0 from J, leaving 7 bases between them. The CDR3 covers 13 residues.

This clone occurred a few times. The genes are named according to mouse. The DNA ends 4 residues before the CDR3 does, and the rest of the CDR3 is filled in from the germline J gene. V usage is TRBV1 and J usage is TRBJ2-2, with D possibly being TRBD2 (6 bases). Trimming left V 0 bases short and J 4 bases short, with 12 bases between. This CDR3 contains 16 residues. In germline, CDR1 is NSQYPW, CDR2 LRSPGD (reference sequence). CDR3 residues: CTCSADLLGSTGQLYF. Incomplete CDR3 DNA: TGCACCTGCAGTGCAGATCTCCTGGGGTCCACCGGG.

Comments on this clone: These gene names are mouse names. The read is 4 residues too short to cover the CDR3 end, so that end is filled in from the germline J gene. The J gene is TRBJ1-1, the V gene TRBV1, with 10 bases matching TRBD1. The CDR3 is 15 residues long. Trimming removed 4 bases from V and 1 base from J; junction bases left unmatched: 3. Germline V gives CDR1 NSQYPW, CDR2 LRSPGD (reference sequence). CDR3 residues: CTCSGRTGGNTEVFF. The CDR3 DNA, read in part, is TGCACCTGCAGTGGAAGGACAGGGGGAAACACA.

A note on this clone: Gene names and germline match the mouse. Sequencing ends 4 residues short of the CDR3 end; the germline J gene provides the rest. V is TRBV13-3 and J is TRBJ2-4; TRBD2 aligns across 7 bases. Germline assignment: CDR1 NNHDY and CDR2 SYVADS. The CDR3 loop spans 17 amino acids. V shed 2 bases and J 0 bases; nucleotides not matched to a gene: 9. The sequenced part of the CDR3 DNA is TGTGCCAGCAGTGACTGGGCTGGGGGTCCTAGTCAAAAC. Translating gives CASSDWAGGPSQN. The whole CDR3 sequence is CASSDWAGGPSQNTLYF.

The table lists this clone with many counts. The genes and germline here are from mouse. The CDR3 goes on 4 residues after the read ends, and that part is filled in from the germline J gene. Other DNA variants within this sample encode the same CDR3. This sequence joins TRBV17 and TRBJ2-3, with TRBD1 as a possible D gene (5 bases). Germline lookup yields CDR1 MNHDT and CDR2 YYDKIL. Trimming took off 2 bases at V and 0 bases at J, with 9 bases between the two ends. The CDR3 consists of 15 residues. The CDR3 bases that were read are TGTGCTAGCAGTAGACAGGGTGCTAGTGCAGAA. Amino acid sequence: CASSRQGASAE. The whole CDR3 reads CASSRQGASAETLYF.

Remarks on this clone: The genes are named according to mouse. From the germline J gene comes the end of the CDR3, since the read stops 4 residues before it. The rearrangement links TRBV19 to TRBJ2-1, with TRBD2 matching 12 bases. Trimming at V came to 4 bases and at J to 1 base, leaving 9 bases not matched to a gene. This CDR3 comprises 18 residues. Germline CDR1 reads FNHDT; CDR2 reads SITEND (reference sequence). The CDR3 loop reads CASSPPGTGGLNYAEQFF. CDR3 DNA (partial): TGTGCCAGCAGTCCCCCCGGGACTGGGGGGCTGAACTATGCT.

Concerning this clone itself: Gene names refer to mouse genes. The CDR3 extends 4 residues past the end of the read, so its final part is completed from the germline J gene. This same CDR3 is encoded by further DNA sequences in the sample. The chain couples TRBV1 to TRBJ2-7; tentatively, D is TRBD2 (6 bases). CDR1 and CDR2 (germline): NSQYPW, LRSPGD (reference sequence). The CDR3 extends over 13 amino acids. This CDR3 reads CTCSADGGYEQYF. Incomplete CDR3 DNA: TGCACCTGCAGTGCAGATGGGGGATAT. The full variable domain, completed using reference TRBV1 and TRBJ2-7, is VTLLEQNPRWRLVPRGQAVNLRCILKNSQYPWMSWYQQDLQKQLQWLFTLRSPGDKEVKSLPGADYLATRVTDTELRLQVANMSQGRTLYCTCSADGGYEQYFGPGTRLTVL.

About this clone: Mouse germline and gene names are used. The CDR3 goes on 4 residues after the read ends, and that part is filled in from the germline J gene. J is TRBJ2-5 and V is TRBV13-2, with 12 bases lining up with TRBD2. CDR3 length: 17 amino acids. Germline assignment: CDR1 NNHNN and CDR2 SYGAGS (reference sequence). The V segment lost 3 bases and the J segment 0 bases; nucleotides outside the gene matches: 5. The CDR3 bases that were read are TGTGCCAGCGGTGGAAGACTGGGGGGGCCTAACCAAGAC. This codes for CASGGRLGGPNQD. The full CDR3 reads CASGGRLGGPNQDTQYF.

This clone occurred many times. Each gene name is a mouse one. The read ends 4 residues early relative to the CDR3; the germline J gene fills the gap. The sample holds other DNA sequences that translate to the same CDR3. The chain carries TRBV1 and TRBJ2-1, with 8 bases lining up with TRBD2. Germline CDR1 NSQYPW, CDR2 LRSPGD (reference sequence). Unmatched junction bases numbered 1, after V lost 0 bases and J lost 3 bases. The CDR3 is 15 residues long. CDR3 residues: CTCSAELGVYAEQFF. The sequenced CDR3 bases are TGCACCTGCAGTGCAGAACTGGGGGTCTATGCT.

Concerning this clone: Genes and germline are mouse. The read ends 4 residues before the CDR3 terminus; that terminus is restored from the germline J gene. This sequence joins TRBV13-2 and TRBJ2-1; 9 nucleotides align to TRBD2. Germline V gene data show CDR1 as NNHNN and CDR2 as SYGAGS (reference sequence). The V and J ends lost 5 bases and 1 base, in that order; junction bases with no gene match: 7. The CDR3 totals 16 residues. CDR3 bases read: TGTGCCAGCGGGCGAGGAGGGACTGGGAACTATGCT. It yields the protein CASGRGGTGNYA. From start to end, the CDR3 is CASGRGGTGNYAEQFF.

This clone was observed a handful of times. Each gene name is a mouse one. The CDR3 goes on 4 residues after the read ends, and that part is filled in from the germline J gene. V is TRBV17 and J is TRBJ2-7; TRBD2 agrees at 7 bases. Looked up from germline, CDR1 is MNHDT and CDR2 is YYDKIL. The CDR3 contains 14 residues. This CDR3 reads CASSRYGGKNEQYF. CDR3 DNA (partial): TGTGCTAGCAGTAGATATGGGGGGAAGAAT.

This clone appeared a few times. Gene names are mouse gene names. Read sequence stops 4 residues before the CDR3 end, and the germline J gene provides the missing end. The chain couples TRBV5 to TRBJ2-5, with 8 bases that match TRBD1. This CDR3 region has 14 residues. Germline CDR1 and CDR2: LGHNA and YNLKQL (reference sequence). V shed 3 bases, J shed 3 bases, and the junction held 2 bases outside the gene matches. The CDR3 here is CASSHYRGQDTQYF. The sequenced CDR3 bases are TGTGCCAGCAGCCATTACAGGGGGCAAGAC.

There are a few counts of this clone. Gene names are mouse gene names. The read gets to within 4 residues of the CDR3 end, and the germline J gene fills in the rest. This chain uses TRBV12-1 with TRBJ2-1; 7 bases match TRBD2. The J segment lost 2 bases and the V segment lost 0 bases, leaving 6 bases of the junction unmatched. CDR3 size: 16 residues. CDR1 SGHSN and CDR2 HYEKVE come from the germline V gene. The part of the CDR3 DNA that was read is TGTGCCAGCTCTCTCGGGGGGGAGATTGACTATGCT. Its protein product is CASSLGGEIDYA. The whole CDR3 sequence reads CASSLGGEIDYAEQFF.